One and the same sample provided the 19 T cell receptor beta chains below, sequenced in a study of cytomegalovirus exposure and HLA in healthy donors (dated by TCRdb to about 2017). To prepare the library, the immunoSEQ multiplex PCR assay was applied. For the multiplex PCR, a mixture combining 60 forward primers for TCR Vbeta segments and 13 reverse primers for TCR Jbeta segments was used. This immuneACCESS table, as held by TCRdb, lists in-frame sequences with V and J called but not all clones. Of the missing ones, under half trace to an unresolved V gene in checked studies; the others have no known cause. The table for this sample lists about 76,000 clones; roughly 82% of them were counted only once. Together, the top ten hold roughly an eighth of the sample. Sequencing used PBMCs. The receptors were sampled from a male donor in good health and CMV-seropositive.

The chain joins TRBV2 to TRBJ2-3, with D perhaps TRBD1 (5 bases). The germline V gene encodes CDR1 SNHLY and CDR2 FYNNEI. V was shortened by 7 bases and J by 0 bases, with 11 bases between the two germline ends. CDR3 length: 14 amino acids. CDR3 DNA sequence: TGTGCCAGCACCCTGGACAAGAGCACAGATACGCAGTATTTT. Amino acids: CASTLDKSTDTQYF.

The V call is TRBV7-9, the J call TRBJ2-1; 7 nucleotides line up with TRBD1. The V gene end was trimmed by 5 bases and the J gene end by 7 bases; junction bases not matched to a gene: 8. Per the germline V gene, CDR1 is SEHNR and CDR2 is FQNEAQ (reference sequence). The CDR3 is 14 residues long. The CDR3 DNA reads as TGTGCCAGCAGCGAAAGGGGGCGGGTGAATGAGCAGTTCTTC. Translating gives CASSERGRVNEQFF.

This clone was seen only a few times. The V gene is TRBV11-1, the J gene TRBJ2-4; TRBD1 matches at 7 bases. J gave up 9 bases and V 4 bases, and 15 bases lay outside the gene matches. The CDR3 runs to 16 residues. Germline V gene sequence: CDR1 SGHAT, CDR2 FQDESV (reference sequence). The CDR3 reads CASSSDRDALGGIQYF. The CDR3 DNA follows: TGTGCCAGCAGCTCTGACAGGGACGCATTAGGTGGCATTCAGTACTTC.

The rearrangement links TRBV7-2 to TRBJ2-2; 8 bases map to TRBD1. The CDR3 loop spans 17 amino acids. Germline V gene lookup returns CDR1 SGHTA and CDR2 FQGNSA. Trimming cost V 1 base and J 0 bases; bases outside gene matches: 4. CDR3 amino acids: CASSLDQGAPNTGELFF. In nucleotides, the CDR3 is TGTGCCAGCAGCTTAGACCAGGGGGCTCCGAACACCGGGGAGCTGTTTTTT.

The J gene is TRBJ2-7, the V gene TRBV12-5; 9 nucleotides line up with TRBD1. V was pared by 1 base and J by 3 bases, with 4 bases of the junction left unmatched. The CDR3 has 15 residues. Germline loops: CDR1 LGHNT, CDR2 FRNRAP. The CDR3 protein is CASGLDPGQGYEQYF. The CDR3, as DNA: TGTGCTAGTGGTTTGGATCCGGGACAGGGCTACGAGCAGTACTTC. Based on the CDR3 plus reference TRBV12-5 and TRBJ2-7, the full variable domain is DARVTQTPRHKVTEMGQEVTMRCQPILGHNTVFWYRQTMMQGLELLAYFRNRAPLDDSGMPKDRFSAEMPDATLATLKIQPSEPRDSAVYFCASGLDPGQGYEQYFGPGTRLTVT.

The J gene is TRBJ2-7, the V gene TRBV7-9; TRBD1 matches 8 bases. V shed 5 bases, J shed 0 bases, and the junction held 9 bases outside the gene matches. Per the germline V gene, CDR1 is SEHNR and CDR2 is FQNEAQ (reference sequence). The CDR3 covers 16 residues. The CDR3 spells CASSRTGTGLSYEQYF. In nucleotides, the CDR3 is TGTGCCAGCAGCCGGACCGGGACAGGCCTCTCCTACGAGCAGTACTTC.

The CDR3, as DNA: TGTGCCTGGAGTCCATCACCGGGACAGGGGGCCCCAGATACGCAGTATTTT. It is translated as CAWSPSPGQGAPDTQYF. V usage is TRBV30 and J usage is TRBJ2-3; TRBD1 matches 12 bases. The CDR3 length is 17 residues. CDR1 is GTSNPN and CDR2 is SVGIG in the germline V gene (reference sequence). V lost 2 bases to trimming and J lost 4 bases; unmatched junction nucleotides: 10.

This chain joins TRBV6-1 and TRBJ2-3; D is unclear. V was trimmed by 4 bases and J by 4 bases, leaving 9 bases between them. CDR1 MNHNS and CDR2 SASEGT come from the germline V gene. This CDR3 spans 13 amino acids. The CDR3 loop reads CASSATPADTQYF. The CDR3 DNA follows: TGTGCCAGCAGTGCAACTCCGGCAGATACGCAGTATTTT.

This clone was counted a few times. The rearrangement uses TRBV4-2 and TRBJ1-6; D is ambiguous. With 0 bases removed from V and 0 bases from J, the gap between germline ends came to 9 bases. Germline loops: CDR1 LGHNA, CDR2 YNFKEQ. This CDR3 comprises 17 residues. In DNA form, the CDR3 reads TGTGCCAGCAGCCAAGATGTTGTGAGCTCCTATAATTCACCCCTCCACTTT. Amino acid sequence: CASSQDVVSSYNSPLHF.

V gene TRBV5-1 combines with J gene TRBJ2-3, with 7 bases lining up with TRBD1. V lost 4 bases to trimming and J lost 6 bases; unmatched junction nucleotides: 2. From germline, CDR1 is SGHRS and CDR2 YFSETQ. This CDR3 comprises 12 residues. The CDR3 is CASSAQGDTQYF. The CDR3 DNA follows: TGCGCCAGCAGCGCACAGGGGGATACGCAGTATTTT.

The J gene is TRBJ2-7, the V gene TRBV4-2; TRBD1 agrees at 11 bases. The J segment lost 4 bases and the V segment lost 1 base, leaving 3 bases of the junction unmatched. In germline, CDR1 is LGHNA, CDR2 YNFKEQ. The CDR3 runs 15 residues. This CDR3 is CASSQGTGGSYEQYF. The DNA for the CDR3 is TGTGCCAGCAGCCAAGGGACAGGGGGCTCTTACGAGCAGTACTTC.

The CDR3 sequence: CASSEESTQYF. As DNA, the CDR3 is TGTGCCAGCAGCGAAGAGAGTACGCAGTATTTT. The V call is TRBV11-3, the J call TRBJ2-3; no clear D. The germline V gene has CDR1 SGHNT and CDR2 YENEEA. This CDR3 is built from 11 residues. V shed 5 bases and J shed 8 bases, with 8 bases lying between them.

The J gene is TRBJ2-7, the V gene TRBV18; 8 positions agree with TRBD1. The CDR3 runs 15 residues. The germline CDR1 and CDR2 sequences are KGHSH and LQKENI. The V segment lost 6 bases and the J segment 1 base; nucleotides outside the gene matches: 8. In nucleotides, the CDR3 is TGTGCCAGCTCCCACCAAGGGACAGGATCCTACGAGCAGTACTTC. It translates to CASSHQGTGSYEQYF.

J is TRBJ1-1 and V is TRBV19; D is unresolved. V lost 3 bases, J lost 2 bases, and 7 bases lay in between. CDR1 is LNHDA, CDR2 SQIVND, per germline (reference sequence). The CDR3 consists of 13 residues. The CDR3 loop is CASSIQVNTEAFF. In DNA form, the CDR3 reads TGTGCCAGTAGTATTCAGGTTAACACTGAAGCTTTCTTT.

The gene calls are TRBV5-4 and TRBJ2-2; the D is unclear. This CDR3 comprises 16 residues. Deletions cut 4 bases from V and 0 bases from J, with 13 bases between. Germline V gene lookup returns CDR1 SGHNT and CDR2 YYREEE (reference sequence). CDR3 nucleotides: TGTGCCAGCAGCCCCCCCGTCGGGTCGAACACCGGGGAGCTGTTTTTT. Protein product: CASSPPVGSNTGELFF.

The sample holds a few counts of this clone. This rearrangement joins TRBV9 to TRBJ2-7; possible D gene TRBD2, 5 bases. V lost 1 base and J 0 bases, leaving 5 bases between the germline ends. This CDR3 spans 13 amino acids. Germline V lookup: CDR1 SGDLS, CDR2 YYNGEE. For the CDR3, the DNA is TGTGCCAGCAGCGTAACTAGCTCCTACGAGCAGTACTTC. Translation: CASSVTSSYEQYF. The full variable domain, its missing parts supplied by reference TRBV9 and TRBJ2-7, is DSGVTQTPKHLITATGQRVTLRCSPRSGDLSVYWYQQSLDQGLQFLIQYYNGEERAKGNILERFSAQQFPDLHSELNLSSLELGDSALYFCASSVTSSYEQYFGPGTRLTVT.

The CDR3 sequence is CASSLLLGGNTGELFF. For the CDR3, the DNA is TGTGCCAGCAGCTTACTTCTAGGGGGGAACACCGGGGAGCTGTTTTTT. This sequence joins TRBV11-2 and TRBJ2-2, with D possibly matching TRBD1 (6 bases). V was pared by 2 bases and J by 1 base, with 11 bases between. The germline V gene encodes CDR1 SGHAT and CDR2 FQNNGV. The CDR3 covers 16 residues.

The chain joins TRBV4-2 to TRBJ2-1; 8 bases align to TRBD2. The CDR3 is 15 residues long. Germline lookup yields CDR1 LGHNA and CDR2 YNFKEQ. Trimming cost V 4 bases and J 8 bases; bases outside gene matches: 10. The CDR3 loop is CASSRGRGGVDEQFF. The CDR3 region has the DNA TGTGCCAGCAGCCGAGGACGGGGGGGAGTCGATGAGCAGTTCTTC.

This chain uses TRBV5-1 with TRBJ2-5, with D possibly matching TRBD1 (6 bases). Trimming shortened V by 2 bases and J by 5 bases, and 13 bases separated the two germline ends. CDR1 is SGHRS and CDR2 is YFSETQ in the germline V gene. This CDR3 region has 14 residues. This chain's CDR3 is CASSLSRGDETQYF. The CDR3 bases are TGCGCCAGCAGCTTAAGCAGGGGCGATGAGACCCAGTACTTC. The variable domain in full, with the rest retrieved from reference TRBV5-1 and TRBJ2-5, is KAGVTQTPRYLIKTRGQQVTLSCSPISGHRSVSWYQQTPGQGLQFLFEYFSETQRNKGNFPGRFSGRQFSNSRSEMNVSTLELGDSALYLCASSLSRGDETQYFGPGTRLLVL.